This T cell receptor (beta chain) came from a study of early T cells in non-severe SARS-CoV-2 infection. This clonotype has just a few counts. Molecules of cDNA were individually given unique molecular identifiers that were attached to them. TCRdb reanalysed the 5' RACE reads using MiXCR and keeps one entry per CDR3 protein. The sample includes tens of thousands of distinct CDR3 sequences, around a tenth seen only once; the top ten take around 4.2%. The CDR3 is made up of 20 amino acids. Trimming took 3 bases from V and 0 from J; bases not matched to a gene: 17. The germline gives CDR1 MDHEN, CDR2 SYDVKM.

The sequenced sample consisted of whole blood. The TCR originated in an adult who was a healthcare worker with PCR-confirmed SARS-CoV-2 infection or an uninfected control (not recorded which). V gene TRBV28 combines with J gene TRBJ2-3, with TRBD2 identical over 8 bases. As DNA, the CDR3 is TGTGCCAGCAGTTTCATATATCGGAGCGGGAGAACTCCTAGCACAGATACGCAGTATTTT. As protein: CASSFIYRSGRTPSTDTQYF.